These T cell receptor beta chains were read from a single sample in a study of CD8+ T cells in alopecia areata. Here immunoSEQ multiplex PCR was the method, and the copy in TCRdb shows in-frame clones only, minus some. The data hold about 180,000 clones, with 50% to 70% observed a single time. The sequences come from CD4+ T cells sorted from blood, collected at week 0. The receptors come from a human donor with alopecia areata. The CDR3 runs from the conserved cysteine through the conserved F or W. A D gene is named only where the DNA matches it firmly. Clone size is stated in some rows and not others, as once, few, many or a class when expanded.

clone size: few
J gene: TRBJ2-3
V gene: TRBV4-1
D gene: NA
CDR3 protein: CASSQLQGFADTQYF
CDR3 DNA: TGCGCCAGCAGCCAACTACAGGGTTTTGCAGATACGCAGTATTTT

clone size: NA
J gene: TRBJ1-1
V gene: TRBV6-6
D gene: NA
CDR3 protein: CAARRGVVTEAFF
CDR3 DNA: TGTGCCGCACGGAGGGGGGTGGTCACTGAAGCTTTCTTT

clone size: few
J gene: TRBJ1-2
V gene: TRBV29-1
D gene: TRBD1
CDR3 protein: CSVEGGQGDGYTF
CDR3 DNA: TGCAGCGTTGAAGGCGGACAGGGCGATGGCTACACCTTC

clone size: NA
J gene: TRBJ2-5
V gene: TRBV6-1
D gene: NA
CDR3 protein: CASSQQGGGETQYF
CDR3 DNA: TGTGCCAGCAGTCAGCAGGGAGGAGGAGAGACCCAGTACTTC

clone size: NA
J gene: TRBJ1-1
V gene: TRBV29-1
D gene: NA
CDR3 protein: CSVQGRYTEAFF
CDR3 DNA: TGCAGCGTTCAGGGGAGGTACACTGAAGCTTTCTTT

clone size: few
J gene: TRBJ1-1
V gene: TRBV30
D gene: NA
CDR3 protein: CAWTLLSWGTEAFF
CDR3 DNA: TGTGCCTGGACCCTGTTAAGTTGGGGCACTGAAGCTTTCTTT

clone size: NA
J gene: TRBJ1-2
V gene: TRBV30
D gene: NA
CDR3 protein: CAWRGTGSYGYTF
CDR3 DNA: TGTGCCTGGAGGGGCACAGGGAGCTATGGCTACACCTTC

clone size: NA
J gene: TRBJ2-1
V gene: TRBV5-1
D gene: NA
CDR3 protein: CASSLGPTANYEQFF
CDR3 DNA: TGCGCCAGCAGCTTGGGACCTACGGCCAATTATGAGCAGTTCTTC

clone size: NA
J gene: TRBJ2-7
V gene: TRBV5-4
D gene: NA
CDR3 protein: CASSHTTGQTYEQYF
CDR3 DNA: TGTGCCAGCAGCCATACGACAGGCCAGACCTACGAGCAGTACTTC

clone size: NA
J gene: TRBJ2-7
V gene: TRBV19
D gene: NA
CDR3 protein: CASSLNYGGTSYEQYF
CDR3 DNA: TGTGCCAGTAGTCTCAATTACGGGGGTACCTCCTACGAGCAGTACTTC

clone size: NA
J gene: TRBJ2-7
V gene: TRBV7-9
D gene: NA
CDR3 protein: CASSTDVEREQYF
CDR3 DNA: TGTGCCAGCAGCACGGACGTAGAACGCGAGCAGTACTTC

clone size: few
J gene: TRBJ1-2
V gene: TRBV2
D gene: TRBD1
CDR3 protein: CASSPRTGPEGYTF
CDR3 DNA: TGTGCCAGCAGTCCCCGGACAGGGCCTGAGGGCTACACCTTC

clone size: once
J gene: TRBJ2-4
V gene: TRBV30
D gene: NA
CDR3 protein: CAWAVTDIQYF
CDR3 DNA: TGTGCCTGGGCGGTGACGGACATTCAGTACTTC

clone size: few
J gene: TRBJ1-5
V gene: TRBV5-1
D gene: NA
CDR3 protein: CASSDGTQGNQPQHF
CDR3 DNA: TGCGCCAGCAGCGACGGGACACAGGGTAATCAGCCCCAGCATTTT

clone size: NA
J gene: TRBJ2-3
V gene: TRBV5-4
D gene: NA
CDR3 protein: CASSAPGVVTDTQYF
CDR3 DNA: TGTGCCAGCAGCGCCCCAGGGGTGGTCACAGATACGCAGTATTTT

clone size: NA
J gene: TRBJ1-1
V gene: TRBV7-9
D gene: NA
CDR3 protein: CASSTTTRLGANTEAFF
CDR3 DNA: TGTGCCAGCAGCACAACCACAAGGTTGGGGGCAAACACTGAAGCTTTCTTT

clone size: NA
J gene: TRBJ1-1
V gene: TRBV5-1
D gene: NA
CDR3 protein: CASSLLGDTEAFF
CDR3 DNA: TGCGCCAGCAGCTTGCTGGGAGACACTGAAGCTTTCTTT

clone size: NA
J gene: TRBJ1-6
V gene: TRBV7-3
D gene: NA
CDR3 protein: CASSFLGSSPLHF
CDR3 DNA: TGTGCCAGCAGCTTCTTGGGGAGCTCACCCCTCCACTTT

clone size: NA
J gene: TRBJ1-2
V gene: TRBV14
D gene: TRBD1
CDR3 protein: CASSPLGTGARGYTF
CDR3 DNA: TGTGCCAGCAGCCCCCTCGGGACAGGGGCGAGAGGCTACACCTTC

clone size: NA
J gene: TRBJ2-5
V gene: TRBV20-1
D gene: NA
CDR3 protein: CSARPVETQYF
CDR3 DNA: TGCAGTGCTAGGCCAGTAGAGACCCAGTACTTC

clone size: few
J gene: TRBJ2-5
V gene: TRBV4-2
D gene: NA
CDR3 protein: CASSQWGGSETQYF
CDR3 DNA: TGTGCCAGCAGCCAGTGGGGGGGCTCAGAGACCCAGTACTTC

clone size: few
J gene: TRBJ2-6
V gene: TRBV10-3
D gene: TRBD2
CDR3 protein: CAISPLAFGANVLTF
CDR3 DNA: TGTGCCATCAGTCCACTAGCGTTCGGGGCCAACGTCCTGACTTTC

clone size: few
J gene: TRBJ2-3
V gene: TRBV30
D gene: NA
CDR3 protein: CAWSVRAAGTDTQYF
CDR3 DNA: TGTGCCTGGAGTGTACGTGCCGCTGGCACAGATACGCAGTATTTT

clone size: NA
J gene: TRBJ2-7
V gene: TRBV25-1
D gene: NA
CDR3 protein: CASSLWDSYEQYF
CDR3 DNA: TGTGCCAGCAGTTTATGGGATTCCTACGAGCAGTACTTC

clone size: NA
J gene: TRBJ1-3
V gene: TRBV30
D gene: NA
CDR3 protein: CAGKSSSGNTIYF
CDR3 DNA: TGTGCCGGGAAAAGTAGCTCTGGAAACACCATATATTTT

clone size: few
J gene: TRBJ2-5
V gene: TRBV11-2
D gene: NA
CDR3 protein: CASSSDGAGIGTQYF
CDR3 DNA: TGTGCCAGCAGCTCGGACGGGGCCGGGATAGGGACCCAGTACTTC

clone size: NA
J gene: TRBJ2-2
V gene: TRBV23-1
D gene: NA
CDR3 protein: CASTTGTAEWLCGELFF
CDR3 DNA: TGCGCCAGCACAACCGGGACCGCCGAATGGCTATGCGGGGAGCTGTTTTTT

clone size: NA
J gene: TRBJ2-7
V gene: TRBV29-1
D gene: TRBD2
CDR3 protein: CSAIRLAGDKIGNEQYF
CDR3 DNA: TGCAGCGCCATCAGACTAGCGGGAGACAAAATAGGAAACGAGCAGTACTTC

clone size: NA
J gene: TRBJ2-7
V gene: TRBV15
D gene: NA
CDR3 protein: CATSRDLSGWSEQYF
CDR3 DNA: TGTGCCACCAGCAGAGATCTATCGGGGTGGTCCGAGCAGTACTTC

clone size: NA
J gene: TRBJ2-2
V gene: TRBV29-1
D gene: TRBD1
CDR3 protein: CSVEDRLRRNTGELFF
CDR3 DNA: TGCAGCGTTGAGGACAGGCTTCGGCGTAACACCGGGGAGCTGTTTTTT

clone size: NA
J gene: TRBJ2-6
V gene: TRBV10-3
D gene: NA
CDR3 protein: CAISEPPRTLLTF
CDR3 DNA: TGTGCCATCAGTGAGCCTCCTCGAACGCTCCTGACTTTC

clone size: NA
J gene: TRBJ1-4
V gene: TRBV4-1
D gene: TRBD1
CDR3 protein: CASSQDQGARSEKLFF
CDR3 DNA: TGCGCCAGCAGCCAAGATCAGGGGGCCAGATCGGAAAAACTGTTTTTT

clone size: NA
J gene: TRBJ2-6
V gene: TRBV5-1
D gene: NA
CDR3 protein: CASNPGSSGANVLTF
CDR3 DNA: TGCGCCAGCAATCCGGGGTCGTCGGGGGCCAACGTCCTGACTTTC

clone size: NA
J gene: TRBJ2-5
V gene: TRBV5-1
D gene: TRBD2
CDR3 protein: CASSLFQRGAQETQYF
CDR3 DNA: TGCGCCAGCAGCTTGTTTCAGCGGGGGGCCCAAGAGACCCAGTACTTC

clone size: NA
J gene: TRBJ2-1
V gene: TRBV6-1
D gene: TRBD1
CDR3 protein: CASSEAHLDRDSYNEQFF
CDR3 DNA: TGTGCCAGCAGTGAAGCGCATTTGGACAGGGACTCCTACAATGAGCAGTTCTTC

clone size: NA
J gene: TRBJ2-5
V gene: TRBV29-1
D gene: NA
CDR3 protein: CSVELAGQLQETQYF
CDR3 DNA: TGCAGCGTTGAACTCGCTGGACAGCTCCAAGAGACCCAGTACTTC

clone size: NA
J gene: TRBJ1-4
V gene: TRBV30
D gene: NA
CDR3 protein: CAWSGRDEKLFF
CDR3 DNA: TGTGCCTGGAGTGGCCGGGATGAAAAACTGTTTTTT

clone size: few
J gene: TRBJ1-4
V gene: TRBV28
D gene: NA
CDR3 protein: CASSSQGPNEKLFF
CDR3 DNA: TGTGCCAGCAGTTCACAGGGACCTAATGAAAAACTGTTTTTT

clone size: once
J gene: TRBJ2-7
V gene: TRBV29-1
D gene: NA
CDR3 protein: CSVVVQGRWEQYF
CDR3 DNA: TGCAGCGTTGTCGTCCAGGGGCGATGGGAGCAGTACTTC

clone size: NA
J gene: TRBJ1-2
V gene: TRBV7-3
D gene: TRBD1
CDR3 protein: CASSQGQGYGYTF
CDR3 DNA: TGTGCCAGCAGCCAAGGACAGGGGTATGGCTACACCTTC

clone size: NA
J gene: TRBJ1-4
V gene: TRBV30
D gene: NA
CDR3 protein: CAWSVRQGAEKLFF
CDR3 DNA: TGTGCCTGGAGTGTACGCCAGGGAGCTGAAAAACTGTTTTTT

clone size: NA
J gene: TRBJ2-3
V gene: TRBV7-8
D gene: TRBD2
CDR3 protein: CAVRGGGTQYF
CDR3 DNA: TGTGCCGTCCGGGGGGGTGGTACGCAGTATTTT

clone size: NA
J gene: TRBJ1-5
V gene: TRBV29-1
D gene: NA
CDR3 protein: CSVADRGGNQPQHF
CDR3 DNA: TGCAGCGTCGCAGATCGGGGGGGCAATCAGCCCCAGCATTTT